One sample yielded the 22 T cell receptor beta chains listed below, sequenced in a study of blood T cell repertoires in COVID-19. The method was immunoSEQ multiplex PCR; TCRdb's version includes in-frame clones alone and lacks a portion of them. Of 130,000 to 150,000 clones detected, roughly 90% appear once; the ten largest clones hold 1% to 1.5%. The sample comprised PBMCs or T cells enriched from blood (not recorded which). Receptors originate from a woman in her twenties or thirties with acute COVID-19.

V is TRBV15 and J is TRBJ1-1, with D perhaps matching TRBD1 (5 bases). In germline, CDR1 is LNHNV, CDR2 YYDKDF (reference sequence). The CDR3 is made up of 17 amino acids. With 1 base removed from V and 1 base from J, the gap between germline ends came to 16 bases. CDR3 loop: CATSRGGIGGWNTEAFF. CDR3 nucleotide sequence: TGTGCCACCAGCAGAGGGGGAATCGGGGGATGGAACACTGAAGCTTTCTTT.

This clone came up once. The V gene is TRBV24-1, the J gene TRBJ1-5; 7 nucleotides agree with TRBD1. Per the germline V gene, CDR1 is KGHDR and CDR2 is SFDVKD. This CDR3 spans 14 amino acids. Trimming removed 4 bases from V and 4 bases from J; junction bases left unmatched: 3. CDR3 in amino acids: CATSDEQGNQPQHF. CDR3 nucleotide sequence: TGTGCCACCAGTGACGAACAGGGGAATCAGCCCCAGCATTTT.

V usage is TRBV27 and J usage is TRBJ1-5, with D uncertain. Germline CDR1 is MNHEY and CDR2 is SMNVEV (reference sequence). V lost 3 bases to trimming and J lost 0 bases, with 6 bases between them. The CDR3 loop spans 14 amino acids. CDR3 bases: TGTGCCAGCAGTTTCGAGTATAGCAATCAGCCCCAGCATTTT. It translates to CASSFEYSNQPQHF.

The V and J genes are TRBV5-1 and TRBJ1-5, with a weak D call TRBD1 (5 bases). The V gene's germline CDR1 is SGHRS and CDR2 YFSETQ. This CDR3 is 14 amino acids long. V lost 0 bases and J lost 7, with 11 bases in between. DNA for the CDR3: TGCGCCAGCAGCTTGGCCCAGGGCGGCCAGCCCCAGCATTTT. Translation gives CASSLAQGGQPQHF.

This clone was picked up a small number of times. The CDR3 coding sequence is TGCAGCGTTGCTAGGCTAAACACTGAAGCTTTCTTT. Protein product: CSVARLNTEAFF. This sequence joins TRBV29-1 and TRBJ1-1; D not certain. The CDR3 runs 12 residues. From germline, CDR1 is SQVTM and CDR2 ANQGSEA. V was trimmed by 4 bases and J by 2 bases, leaving 8 bases between them.

The chain is built from TRBV6-2 or TRBV6-3 and TRBJ1-5; D remains unclear. Trimming stripped 4 bases from V and 6 bases from J, with 16 bases between. Germline CDR1 reads MNHEY; CDR2 reads SVGEGT. The CDR3 is made up of 15 amino acids. The chain's CDR3 is CASSSSGGEAQPQHF. The CDR3 DNA reads as TGTGCCAGCAGTTCATCAGGAGGCGAGGCTCAGCCCCAGCATTTT.

The chain links TRBV18 to TRBJ2-7; 8 bases are a match to TRBD1. The germline gives CDR1 KGHSH, CDR2 LQKENI. There are 15 residues in the CDR3. J gave up 2 bases and V 4 bases, and 7 bases lay outside the gene matches. The CDR3 nucleotides are TGTGCCAGCTCACGACAGGGGCCTTCTCCCTACGAGCAGTACTTC. This gives the protein CASSRQGPSPYEQYF.

The rearrangement joins TRBV14 to TRBJ1-2; unclear D gene. Germline V gene sequence: CDR1 SGHDN, CDR2 FVKESK. V dropped 1 base and J dropped 6 bases, with 9 bases sitting between them. The CDR3 is 13 amino acids. The CDR3 nucleotides read TGTGCCAGCAGCCAAGGCTACGATGATGGCTACACCTTC. This sequence encodes CASSQGYDDGYTF.

The chain recombines TRBV4-2 with TRBJ1-6; D call uncertain. This CDR3 spans 15 amino acids. Germline CDR1 and CDR2: LGHNA and YNFKEQ. Trimming cost V 1 base and J 9 bases, with 13 bases left between them. The DNA for the CDR3 is TGTGCCAGCAGCCAAGGGGGAGGACGGGGTTCACCCCTCCACTTT. Translated: CASSQGGGRGSPLHF.

The chain recombines TRBV18 with TRBJ1-2; D call uncertain. Trimming cost V 4 bases and J 1 base, with 28 bases left between them. The germline CDR1 and CDR2 sequences are KGHSH and LQKENI. The CDR3 length is 20 residues. CDR3 sequence (DNA): TGTGCCAGCTCACTGCGGGCATCAGACCACTCTGGCAGCATTAACTATGGCTACACCTTC. It translates to CASSLRASDHSGSINYGYTF.

This rearrangement joins TRBV7-9 to TRBJ2-1, with 9 nucleotides matching TRBD2. The germline V gene has CDR1 SEHNR and CDR2 FQNEAQ (reference sequence). Germline trimming cut 0 bases from V and 5 bases from J; bases unmatched to any gene: 8. The CDR3 runs to 17 residues. CDR3 in amino acids: CASSLATTSGYNNEQFF. The CDR3 DNA reads as TGTGCCAGCAGCTTAGCGACTACTAGCGGGTATAACAATGAGCAGTTCTTC.

This clone was detected once. The chain combines TRBV11-2 with TRBJ1-5; D perhaps matches TRBD1 (5 bases). V lost 5 bases to trimming and J lost 6 bases, with 11 bases between them. CDR3 length: 13 amino acids. Looked up from germline, CDR1 is SGHAT and CDR2 is FQNNGV. The CDR3 region has the DNA TGTGCCAGCAGCCTGGCCGGGGGTCAGCCCCAGCATTTT. It is translated as CASSLAGGQPQHF.

This rearrangement joins TRBV19 to TRBJ1-1; tentatively, D is TRBD1 (6 bases). The germline CDR1 and CDR2 sequences are LNHDA and SQIVND (reference sequence). V lost 7 bases to trimming and J lost 5 bases, with 17 bases between them. The CDR3 contains 14 residues. CDR3 sequence: CASKKQGVWTEAFF. CDR3 in DNA: TGTGCCAGTAAGAAACAGGGAGTCTGGACTGAAGCTTTCTTT.

The CDR3 sequence: CASIPGGAIRNEQFF. The CDR3 DNA reads TGCGCCAGCATACCTGGCGGGGCAATAAGGAATGAGCAGTTCTTC. This chain links TRBV5-1 with TRBJ2-1; perhaps TRBD2 as D (6 bases). The germline gives CDR1 SGHRS, CDR2 YFSETQ. V was pared by 6 bases and J by 7 bases, with 20 bases between. CDR3 length: 15 amino acids. Supplemented by reference TRBV5-1 and TRBJ2-1, the full variable domain reads KAGVTQTPRYLIKTRGQQVTLSCSPISGHRSVSWYQQTPGQGLQFLFEYFSETQRNKGNFPGRFSGRQFSNSRSEMNVSTLELGDSALYLCASIPGGAIRNEQFFGPGTRLTVL.

This rearrangement joins TRBV5-1 to TRBJ2-3; D not resolved. CDR1 and CDR2 (germline): SGHRS, YFSETQ. The CDR3 runs to 14 residues. The germline V and J ends were trimmed by 2 bases and 5 bases, with 12 bases remaining between them. DNA for the CDR3: TGCGCCAGCAGCTTAAGTAGCCCCTTAGATACGCAGTATTTT. Translating gives CASSLSSPLDTQYF.

This clone turned up a few times. The V gene is TRBV19, the J gene TRBJ1-2, with 10 nucleotides matching TRBD1. This CDR3 is built from 14 residues. CDR1 and CDR2 from the germline V gene are LNHDA and SQIVND (reference sequence). Trimming removed 6 bases from V and 8 bases from J; junction bases left unmatched: 9. This chain's CDR3 is CASRGAGTGVGYTF. CDR3 nucleotides: TGTGCCAGTAGGGGAGCCGGGACAGGGGTCGGCTACACCTTC.

This chain joins TRBV30 and TRBJ2-5, with TRBD2 matching over 7 bases. The ends lost 2 bases at V and 4 bases at J; junction bases unmatched: 16. The germline V gene has CDR1 GTSNPN and CDR2 SVGIG (reference sequence). The CDR3 has 17 residues. The CDR3 loop is CAWSWGGGGVTAETQYF. CDR3 DNA sequence: TGTGCCTGGAGTTGGGGGGGTGGCGGGGTCACTGCAGAGACCCAGTACTTC. Supplemented by reference TRBV30 and TRBJ2-5, the full variable domain reads SQTIHQWPATLVQPVGSPLSLECTVEGTSNPNLYWYRQAAGRGLQLLFYSVGIGQISSEVPQNLSASRPQDRQFILSSKKLLLSDSGFYLCAWSWGGGGVTAETQYFGPGTRLLVL.

The J gene is TRBJ2-7, the V gene TRBV6-5; 9 bases line up with TRBD1. The CDR3 contains 15 residues. Unmatched junction bases numbered 10, after V lost 5 bases and J lost 5 bases. The V gene's germline CDR1 is MNHEY and CDR2 SVGAGI. The CDR3 sequence is CASSPRDRVPHEQYF. The DNA for the CDR3 is TGTGCCAGCAGTCCCCGGGACAGGGTTCCCCACGAGCAGTACTTC.

This chain links TRBV6-2 or TRBV6-3 with TRBJ1-2; D call uncertain. The CDR3 has 14 amino acids. Per the germline V gene, CDR1 is MNHEY and CDR2 is SVGEGT. V dropped 2 bases and J dropped 10 bases, with 17 bases sitting between them. CDR3 loop: CASSYVSGPVDYTF. The CDR3 nucleotides are TGTGCCAGCAGTTACGTCAGCGGCCCTGTTGACTACACCTTC.

A single count supports this clone. The V and J genes are TRBV27 and TRBJ1-3, with D perhaps matching TRBD1 (6 bases). The CDR3 loop spans 16 amino acids. The germline V and J ends were trimmed by 5 bases and 0 bases, with 14 bases remaining between them. The germline CDR1 and CDR2 sequences are MNHEY and SMNVEV (reference sequence). CDR3 DNA: TGTGCCAGCAGTCCATCACAGGGTCACTCTGGAAACACCATATATTTT. Translating gives CASSPSQGHSGNTIYF.

The rearrangement joins TRBV27 to TRBJ2-7; 8 bases are shared with TRBD2. Trimming took 3 bases from V and 2 from J; bases not matched to a gene: 3. Per the germline V gene, CDR1 is MNHEY and CDR2 is SMNVEV (reference sequence). There are 14 residues in the CDR3. The CDR3, as DNA: TGTGCCAGCAGTTTTCGGGAGGGCCCCTACGAGCAGTACTTC. This sequence encodes CASSFREGPYEQYF.

The gene calls are TRBV6-4 and TRBJ2-3; possibly TRBD1 for D (7 bases). The CDR3 contains 15 residues. Trimming removed 2 bases from V and 4 bases from J, with 13 bases in between. Germline CDR1 MRHNA, CDR2 SNTAGT. The CDR3 DNA is TGTGCCAGCAGTGACGCAGGGGGGAGCGCAGATACGCAGTATTTT. It encodes CASSDAGGSADTQYF.